Following are 11 T cell receptor beta chains from one sample sequenced in a study of radiotherapy plus CTLA-4 blockade in lung cancer. The method was immunoSEQ multiplex PCR; TCRdb's version includes in-frame clones alone and lacks a portion of them. The table has 50,000 to 70,000 clones, about 80% seen once. The sample in question was peripheral blood, obtained from a patient treated with radiotherapy plus ipilimumab. These receptors came from a human donor with non-small cell lung cancer whose response to radiotherapy plus ipilimumab could not be evaluated.

This clone was observed a few times. The genes are TRBV11-2 and TRBJ2-1; the match to TRBD2 covers 8 bases. The trim removed 5 bases at V and 7 bases at J, leaving 7 bases unmatched. Germline V lookup: CDR1 SGHAT, CDR2 FQNNGV. This CDR3 spans 14 amino acids. The chain's CDR3 is CASSMGLGENEQFF. The CDR3 DNA is TGTGCCAGCAGCATGGGACTAGGGGAGAATGAGCAGTTCTTC.

The V gene is TRBV5-1, the J gene TRBJ1-2; 12 bases are shared with TRBD1. The CDR3 loop spans 14 amino acids. CDR1 SGHRS and CDR2 YFSETQ come from the germline V gene. Trimming cost V 3 bases and J 7 bases; bases outside gene matches: 4. The CDR3, as DNA: TGCGCCAGCAGCTCGGGACAGGGGGCGATTGGCTACACCTTC. Its protein product is CASSSGQGAIGYTF.

Only one count was recorded for this clone. The J gene is TRBJ1-1, the V gene TRBV10-2; no reliable D call. The V gene's germline CDR1 is WSHSY and CDR2 SAAADI. This CDR3 spans 12 amino acids. V shed 5 bases and J shed 1 base, with 5 bases lying between them. CDR3 sequence (DNA): TGCGCCAGCAGTCCAGGGAACACTGAAGCTTTCTTT. Its protein product is CASSPGNTEAFF.

The V and J genes are TRBV5-5 and TRBJ1-4; D unresolved. The CDR3 is 16 amino acids. CDR1 SGHKS and CDR2 YYEKEE come from the germline V gene (reference sequence). V lost 0 bases, J lost 5 bases, and 14 bases lay in between. CDR3 residues: CASSLGRGPQNEKLFF. CDR3 nucleotide sequence: TGTGCCAGCAGCTTGGGCAGAGGTCCCCAAAATGAAAAACTGTTTTTT. Together with reference TRBV5-5 and TRBJ1-4, the CDR3 gives the full variable domain: DAGVTQSPTHLIKTRGQQVTLRCSPISGHKSVSWYQQVLGQGPQFIFQYYEKEERGRGNFPDRFSARQFPNYSSELNVNALLLGDSALYLCASSLGRGPQNEKLFFGSGTQLSVL.

The rearrangement links TRBV6-5 to TRBJ1-1; TRBD1 is a possible D gene (5 bases). Germline CDR1 reads MNHEY; CDR2 reads SVGAGI. V was trimmed by 6 bases and J by 1 base, leaving 15 bases between them. This CDR3 comprises 15 residues. The CDR3 bases are TGTGCCAGCAGACTACAGGCCCCATCGAACACTGAAGCTTTCTTT. It translates to CASRLQAPSNTEAFF.

The DNA for the CDR3 is TGTGCCAGCAGTGAAGGACAGGGATGGGATACGCAGTATTTT. This gives the protein CASSEGQGWDTQYF. The rearrangement uses TRBV6-1 and TRBJ2-3, with 7 bases matching TRBD1. The J segment lost 6 bases and the V segment lost 1 base, leaving 4 bases of the junction unmatched. The CDR3 is 14 residues long. The germline V gene encodes CDR1 MNHNS and CDR2 SASEGT.

V is TRBV5-1 and J is TRBJ2-5; TRBD1 agrees at 8 bases. Germline trimming cut 3 bases from V and 0 bases from J; bases unmatched to any gene: 10. Germline V gene data show CDR1 as SGHRS and CDR2 as YFSETQ. CDR3 length equals 17 residues. The CDR3 here is CASSYLGQGGNQETQYF. The CDR3 nucleotides read TGCGCCAGCAGCTACCTCGGACAGGGTGGGAACCAAGAGACCCAGTACTTC.

The CDR3: CASSLARAYEQYF. The CDR3 nucleotides read TGCGCCAGCAGCTTGGCCCGGGCCTACGAGCAGTACTTC. The rearrangement links TRBV5-1 to TRBJ2-7, with D uncertain. CDR3 size: 13 residues. Trimming stripped 0 bases from V and 2 bases from J, with 6 bases between. Germline CDR1 is SGHRS and CDR2 is YFSETQ. Variable domain in full (rest from reference TRBV5-1 and TRBJ2-7): KAGVTQTPRYLIKTRGQQVTLSCSPISGHRSVSWYQQTPGQGLQFLFEYFSETQRNKGNFPGRFSGRQFSNSRSEMNVSTLELGDSALYLCASSLARAYEQYFGPGTRLTVT.

The V gene is TRBV11-2, the J gene TRBJ1-2; tentatively, D is TRBD1 (5 bases). The V gene lost 5 bases and the J gene lost 5 bases, with 21 bases spanning the gap. This CDR3 is built from 16 residues. Germline V lookup: CDR1 SGHAT, CDR2 FQNNGV. The CDR3 sequence: CASSPPFRGFGYGYTF. CDR3 DNA: TGTGCCAGCAGCCCACCCTTCCGGGGGTTTGGATATGGCTACACCTTC. Together with reference TRBV11-2 and TRBJ1-2, the CDR3 gives the full variable domain: EAGVAQSPRYKIIEKRQSVAFWCNPISGHATLYWYQQILGQGPKLLIQFQNNGVVDDSQLPKDRFSAERLKGVDSTLKIQPAKLEDSAVYLCASSPPFRGFGYGYTFGSGTRLTVV.

The chain joins TRBV10-3 to TRBJ2-1; TRBD2 might be the D (5 bases). Germline V lookup: CDR1 ENHRY, CDR2 SYGVKD. The V end lost 6 bases, the J end lost 5 bases, and 17 bases lay between the germline ends. The CDR3 consists of 15 residues. CDR3 bases: TGTGCCATCAGCCGGGATATGGGTCCCCACAATGAGCAGTTCTTC. It encodes CAISRDMGPHNEQFF.

CDR3 DNA sequence: TGTGCCAGCAGTGATCCCCACCTGCGGAATCAGCCCCAGCATTTT. Its translation: CASSDPHLRNQPQHF. The rearrangement joins TRBV2 to TRBJ1-5, with D unresolved. Trimming shortened V by 3 bases and J by 4 bases, and 13 bases separated the two germline ends. CDR3 length equals 15 residues. Germline CDR1 is SNHLY and CDR2 is FYNNEI.